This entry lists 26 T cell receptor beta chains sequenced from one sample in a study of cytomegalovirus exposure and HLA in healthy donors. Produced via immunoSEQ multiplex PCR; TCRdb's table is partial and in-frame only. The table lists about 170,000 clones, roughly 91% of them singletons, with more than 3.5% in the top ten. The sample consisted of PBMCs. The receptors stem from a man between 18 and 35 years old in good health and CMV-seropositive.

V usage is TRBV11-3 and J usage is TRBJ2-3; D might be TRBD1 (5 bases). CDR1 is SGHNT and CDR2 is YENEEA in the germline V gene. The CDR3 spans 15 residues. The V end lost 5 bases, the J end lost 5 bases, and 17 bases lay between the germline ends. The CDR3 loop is CASSLPGHKKDTQYF. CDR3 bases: TGTGCCAGCAGCCTCCCAGGACATAAGAAAGATACGCAGTATTTT.

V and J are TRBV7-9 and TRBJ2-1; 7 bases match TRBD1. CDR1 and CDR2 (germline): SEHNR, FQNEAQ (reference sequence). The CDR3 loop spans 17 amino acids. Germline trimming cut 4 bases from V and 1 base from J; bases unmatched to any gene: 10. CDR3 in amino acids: CASSSPPGTASYNEQFF. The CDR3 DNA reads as TGTGCCAGCAGCTCCCCCCCCGGGACAGCGTCCTACAATGAGCAGTTCTTC.

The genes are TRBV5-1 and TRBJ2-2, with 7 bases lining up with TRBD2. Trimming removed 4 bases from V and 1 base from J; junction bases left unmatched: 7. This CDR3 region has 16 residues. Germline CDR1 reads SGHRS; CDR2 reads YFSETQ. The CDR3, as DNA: TGCGCCAGCAGCCTAAGAGCGGGATGGAACACCGGGGAGCTGTTTTTT. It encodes CASSLRAGWNTGELFF. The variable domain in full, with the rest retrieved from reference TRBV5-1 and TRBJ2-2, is KAGVTQTPRYLIKTRGQQVTLSCSPISGHRSVSWYQQTPGQGLQFLFEYFSETQRNKGNFPGRFSGRQFSNSRSEMNVSTLELGDSALYLCASSLRAGWNTGELFFGEGSRLTVL.

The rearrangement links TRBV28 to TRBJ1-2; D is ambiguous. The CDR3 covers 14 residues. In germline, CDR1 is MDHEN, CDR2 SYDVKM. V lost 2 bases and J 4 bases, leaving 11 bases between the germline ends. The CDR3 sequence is CASSLNPSPYGYTF. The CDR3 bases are TGTGCCAGCAGTTTAAATCCAAGCCCCTATGGCTACACCTTC.

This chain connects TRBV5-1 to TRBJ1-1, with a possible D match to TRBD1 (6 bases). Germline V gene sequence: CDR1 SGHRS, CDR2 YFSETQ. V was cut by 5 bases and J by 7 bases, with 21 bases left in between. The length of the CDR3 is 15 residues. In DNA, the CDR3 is TGCGCCAGCAGTTTACAGGGAAGAGGGGGTCGTGAAGCTTTCTTT. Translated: CASSLQGRGGREAFF. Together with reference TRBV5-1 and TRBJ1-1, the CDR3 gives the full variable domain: KAGVTQTPRYLIKTRGQQVTLSCSPISGHRSVSWYQQTPGQGLQFLFEYFSETQRNKGNFPGRFSGRQFSNSRSEMNVSTLELGDSALYLCASSLQGRGGREAFFGQGTRLTVV.

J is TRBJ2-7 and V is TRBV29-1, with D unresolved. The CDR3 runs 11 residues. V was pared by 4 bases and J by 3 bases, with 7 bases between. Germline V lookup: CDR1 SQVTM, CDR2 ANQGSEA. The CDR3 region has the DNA TGCAGCGTTGTGGGCAACTACGAGCAGTACTTC. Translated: CSVVGNYEQYF.

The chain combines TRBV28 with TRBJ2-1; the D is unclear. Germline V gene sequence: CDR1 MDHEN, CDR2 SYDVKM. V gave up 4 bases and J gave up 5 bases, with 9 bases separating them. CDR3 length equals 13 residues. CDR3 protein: CASSSAQDNEQFF. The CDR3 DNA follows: TGTGCCAGCAGTTCCGCGCAGGACAATGAGCAGTTCTTC.

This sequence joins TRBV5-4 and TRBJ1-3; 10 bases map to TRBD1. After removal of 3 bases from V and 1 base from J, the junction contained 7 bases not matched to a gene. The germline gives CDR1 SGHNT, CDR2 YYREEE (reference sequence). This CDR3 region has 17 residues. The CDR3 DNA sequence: TGTGCCAGCAGCTCCGGGACAGGGGTTCGATCTGGAAACACCATATATTTT. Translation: CASSSGTGVRSGNTIYF.

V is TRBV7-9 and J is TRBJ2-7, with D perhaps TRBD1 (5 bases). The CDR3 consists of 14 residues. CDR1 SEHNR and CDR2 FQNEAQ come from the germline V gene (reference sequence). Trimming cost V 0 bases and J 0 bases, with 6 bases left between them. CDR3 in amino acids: CASSLATASYEQYF. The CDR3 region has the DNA TGTGCCAGCAGCTTAGCGACAGCCTCCTACGAGCAGTACTTC.

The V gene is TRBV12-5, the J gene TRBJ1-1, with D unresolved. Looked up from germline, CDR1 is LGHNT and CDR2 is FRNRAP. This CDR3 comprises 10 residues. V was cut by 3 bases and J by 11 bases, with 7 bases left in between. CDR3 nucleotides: TGTGCTAGTGGTTTCCCGGGGGCTTTCTTT. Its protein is CASGFPGAFF.

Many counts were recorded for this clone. CDR3 residues: CASSSVPTDTQYF. The CDR3 DNA follows: TGTGCCAGCTCTAGCGTACCCACAGATACGCAGTATTTT. This sequence joins TRBV6-4 and TRBJ2-3; D is possibly TRBD2 (6 bases). V was pared by 8 bases and J by 2 bases, with 11 bases between. Germline loops: CDR1 MRHNA, CDR2 SNTAGT. The CDR3 contains 13 residues.

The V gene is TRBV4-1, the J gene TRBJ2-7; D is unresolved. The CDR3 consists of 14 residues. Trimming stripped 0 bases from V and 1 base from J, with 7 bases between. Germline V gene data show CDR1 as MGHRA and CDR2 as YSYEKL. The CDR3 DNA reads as TGCGCCAGCAGCCAAGAGGTCACTTCCTACGAGCAGTACTTC. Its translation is CASSQEVTSYEQYF.

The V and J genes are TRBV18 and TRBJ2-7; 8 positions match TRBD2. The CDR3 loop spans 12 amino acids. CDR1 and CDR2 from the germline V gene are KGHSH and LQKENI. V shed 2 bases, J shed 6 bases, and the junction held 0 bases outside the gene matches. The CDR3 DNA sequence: TGTGCCAGCTCACCAGCGGGGGGCGAGCAGTACTTC. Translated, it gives CASSPAGGEQYF.

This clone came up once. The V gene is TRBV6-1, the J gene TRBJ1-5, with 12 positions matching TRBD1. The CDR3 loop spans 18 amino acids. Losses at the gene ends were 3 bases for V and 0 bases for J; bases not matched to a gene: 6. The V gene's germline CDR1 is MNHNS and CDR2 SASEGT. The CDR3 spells CASSDSGQGAYSNQPQHF. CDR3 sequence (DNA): TGTGCCAGCAGTGATTCGGGACAGGGGGCTTATAGCAATCAGCCCCAGCATTTT.

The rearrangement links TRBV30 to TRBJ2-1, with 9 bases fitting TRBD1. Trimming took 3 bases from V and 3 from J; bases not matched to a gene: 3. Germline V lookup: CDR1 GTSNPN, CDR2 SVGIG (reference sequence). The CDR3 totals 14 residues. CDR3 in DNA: TGTGCCTGGAGGGGACAGGGAGGCTACAATGAGCAGTTCTTC. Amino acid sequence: CAWRGQGGYNEQFF.

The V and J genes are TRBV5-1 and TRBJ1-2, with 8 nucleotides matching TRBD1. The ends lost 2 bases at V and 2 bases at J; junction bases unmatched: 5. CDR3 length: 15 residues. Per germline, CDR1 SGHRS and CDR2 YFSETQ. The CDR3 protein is CASSLDRGSNYGYTF. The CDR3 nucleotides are TGCGCCAGCAGCTTAGACAGGGGAAGCAACTATGGCTACACCTTC.

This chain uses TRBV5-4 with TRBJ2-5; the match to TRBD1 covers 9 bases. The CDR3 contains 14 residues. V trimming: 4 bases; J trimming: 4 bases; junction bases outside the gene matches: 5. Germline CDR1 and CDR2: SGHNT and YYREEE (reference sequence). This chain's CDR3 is CASSGGTGPETQYF. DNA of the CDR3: TGTGCCAGCAGCGGGGGGACAGGGCCAGAGACCCAGTACTTC.

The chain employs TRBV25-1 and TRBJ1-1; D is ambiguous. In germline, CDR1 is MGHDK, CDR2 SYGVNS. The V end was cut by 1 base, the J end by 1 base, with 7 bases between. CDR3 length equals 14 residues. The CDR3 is CASSEFLGNTEAFF. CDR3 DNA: TGTGCCAGCAGTGAATTCCTCGGGAACACTGAAGCTTTCTTT.

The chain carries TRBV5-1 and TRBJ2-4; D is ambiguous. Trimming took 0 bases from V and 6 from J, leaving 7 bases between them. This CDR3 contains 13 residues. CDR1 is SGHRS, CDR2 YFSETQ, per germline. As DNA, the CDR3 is TGCGCCAGCAGCTTGGAGTCGGGAAACATTCAGTACTTC. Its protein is CASSLESGNIQYF.

Here the CDR3 reads CASSSSGLHEQYF. Written as DNA, the CDR3 is TGTGCCAGCAGTTCTAGCGGGTTGCACGAGCAGTACTTC. The gene calls are TRBV6-5 and TRBJ2-7, with 8 bases fitting TRBD2. The CDR3 has 13 amino acids. The V gene's germline CDR1 is MNHEY and CDR2 SVGAGI. Germline trimming cut 4 bases from V and 5 bases from J; bases unmatched to any gene: 4.

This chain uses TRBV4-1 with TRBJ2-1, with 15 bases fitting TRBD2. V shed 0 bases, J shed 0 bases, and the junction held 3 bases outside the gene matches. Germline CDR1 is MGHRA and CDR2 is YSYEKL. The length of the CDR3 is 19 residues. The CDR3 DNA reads TGCGCCAGCAGCCAAGATGGACTAGCGGGAGGGACCTCCTACAATGAGCAGTTCTTC. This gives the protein CASSQDGLAGGTSYNEQFF.

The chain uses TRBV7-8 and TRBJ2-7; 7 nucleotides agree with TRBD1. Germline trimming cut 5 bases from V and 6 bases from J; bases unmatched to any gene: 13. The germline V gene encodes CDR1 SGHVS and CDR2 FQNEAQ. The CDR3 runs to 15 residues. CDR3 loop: CASSVTGVKDGEQYF. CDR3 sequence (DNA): TGTGCCAGCAGCGTAACAGGGGTCAAGGATGGCGAGCAGTACTTC.

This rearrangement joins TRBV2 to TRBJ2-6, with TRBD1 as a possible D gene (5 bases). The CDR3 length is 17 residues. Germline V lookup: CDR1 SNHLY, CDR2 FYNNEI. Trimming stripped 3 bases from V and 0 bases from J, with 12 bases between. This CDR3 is CASSELGQVSGANVLTF. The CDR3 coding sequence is TGTGCCAGCAGTGAGTTGGGGCAAGTCTCTGGGGCCAACGTCCTGACTTTC.

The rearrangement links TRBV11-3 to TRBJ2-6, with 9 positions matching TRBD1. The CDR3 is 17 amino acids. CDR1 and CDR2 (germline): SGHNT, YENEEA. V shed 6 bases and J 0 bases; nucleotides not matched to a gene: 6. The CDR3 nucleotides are TGTGCCAGCAGTCCGGGACAGGGCCTCTCTGGGGCCAACGTCCTGACTTTC. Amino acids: CASSPGQGLSGANVLTF.

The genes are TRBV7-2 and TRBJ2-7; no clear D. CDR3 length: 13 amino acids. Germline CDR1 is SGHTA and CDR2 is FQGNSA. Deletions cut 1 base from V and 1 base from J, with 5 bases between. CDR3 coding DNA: TGTGCCAGCAGCTTAGACAGATCCTACGAGCAGTACTTC. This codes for CASSLDRSYEQYF.

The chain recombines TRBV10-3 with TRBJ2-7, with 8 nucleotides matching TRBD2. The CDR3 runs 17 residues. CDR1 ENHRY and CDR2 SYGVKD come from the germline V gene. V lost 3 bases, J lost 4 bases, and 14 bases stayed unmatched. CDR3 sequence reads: CAISDPIGAGGGYEQYF. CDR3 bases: TGTGCCATCAGTGACCCTATTGGGGCGGGAGGCGGTTACGAGCAGTACTTC.